The T cell receptor beta chain under discussion was sequenced for a study of T-cell memory formation after mild COVID-19. This clonotype was seen ten or more times. MiXCR, applied by TCRdb to the 5' RACE reads, yields one record per CDR3 protein. This sample has about 200,000 distinct CDR3 sequences, with around 9.1% found just once. The J segment lost 2 bases and the V segment lost 1 base, leaving 6 bases of the junction unmatched. The CDR3 covers 16 residues. Germline assignment: CDR1 MNHEY and CDR2 SMNVEV (reference sequence). Sequenced sample: PBMCs or a T cell subset sorted from them (not recorded which). This TCR was sampled from a man younger than 35 who had mild COVID-19 (a few samples of this study predate the infection). Cell type and time point are not known. The chain combines TRBV27 with TRBJ2-7; 9 bases map to TRBD2. CDR3 coding DNA: TGTGCCAGCAGTTTATTGGCGGGGGGGCGGCCCTACGAGCAGTACTTC. It yields the protein CASSLLAGGRPYEQYF.